The entry that follows covers one T cell receptor (beta chain) sequence. The sample comes from a study of T cell responses to AZD1222 COVID-19 vaccine. The assay was immunoSEQ multiplex PCR, and TCRdb's table has in-frame clones only and misses some. This table has roughly 200,000 clones, 85% to 95% appearing once. From germline, CDR1 is MNHNS and CDR2 SASEGT. The CDR3 spans 14 residues. Trimming removed 1 base from V and 5 bases from J, with 11 bases in between. The sample in question was peripheral blood, obtained on day 0 of AZD1222 vaccination. V usage is TRBV6-1 and J usage is TRBJ1-2; D is unresolved. This receptor was taken from an adult in good health. CDR3 bases: TGTGCCAGCAGTGAAGGGGCCAGTCTATATGGCTACACCTTC. Residues: CASSEGASLYGYTF.